This is a list of T cell receptor beta chains from one sample in a study of blood T cell repertoires in COVID-19. Measured with immunoSEQ multiplex PCR; TCRdb has only the in-frame clones, and not every one. The sample records approximately 52,000 clones, more than 75% being singletons. Sequencing was performed on peripheral blood. These receptors were obtained from a human donor with active COVID-19. The donor label of this sample is uncertain. The CDR3 runs from the conserved cysteine through the conserved F or W. D genes are given only for firm matches. Size values are once, few and many counts, or a class for expanded clones, and some rows have none.

NA	TRBV7-8	TRBJ1-1	NA	TGTGCCAGCAGCCCTCGGCAAGGAGTCCCATCGAGTGAAGCTTTCTTT	CASSPRQGVPSSEAFF
NA	TRBV15	TRBJ1-3	NA	TGTGCCACCAGCAGAGATTACCAGGTGAAAGAAAACACCATATATTTT	CATSRDYQVKENTIYF
NA	TRBV4-1	TRBJ2-5	TRBD2	TGCGCCAGCAGCCTTATAGCGGGGGGAGAGACCCAGTACTTC	CASSLIAGGETQYF
NA	TRBV10-3	TRBJ1-6	NA	TGTGCCATCAGGGACAGCTTTAATTCACCCCTCCACTTT	CAIRDSFNSPLHF
NA	TRBV6-5	TRBJ2-1	NA	TGTGCCACCCTATTCAGCGTGACCTACAATGAGCAGTTCTTC	CATLFSVTYNEQFF
NA	TRBV5-1	TRBJ2-1	NA	TGCGCCAGCAGCTTAAATCGCAATGAGCAGTTCTTC	CASSLNRNEQFF
NA	TRBV5-1	TRBJ2-2	TRBD1	TGCGCCAGCAGCTCACTAAGACAGGGGAACACCGGGGAGCTGTTTTTT	CASSSLRQGNTGELFF
NA	TRBV19	TRBJ2-3	TRBD2	TGTGCCAGTAGTAGGCTAGCGGGGGGTCAAGCAGATACGCAGTATTTT	CASSRLAGGQADTQYF
NA	TRBV27	TRBJ1-1	NA	TGTGCCAGCAGTTTTTTCTCCGGCAGGGAAGTGAACACTGAAGCTTTCTTT	CASSFFSGREVNTEAFF
NA	TRBV7-2	TRBJ2-7	NA	TGTGCCAGCAGCCCTACCCACCAGACTACCGCGCAGTACTTC	CASSPTHQTTAQYF
NA	TRBV7-2	TRBJ2-4	NA	TGTGCCAGCAGCTTAGCTATAGCCAAAAACATTCAGTACTTC	CASSLAIAKNIQYF
NA	TRBV6-2/TRBV6-3	TRBJ2-3	TRBD1	TGTGCCAGCAGTGATCGAGGGGGCGCAGGTTCAGATACGCAGTATTTT	CASSDRGGAGSDTQYF
once	TRBV19	TRBJ2-7	TRBD1	TGTGCCAGTAGTCTAGGGGGCGGAAGGAACGAGCAGTACTTC	CASSLGGGRNEQYF
once	TRBV5-1	TRBJ2-7	TRBD2	TGCGCCAGCAGCTTGGATGAGCGGGGGGTGTCCTACGAGCAGTACTTC	CASSLDERGVSYEQYF
NA	TRBV19	TRBJ2-3	TRBD2	TGTGCCAGTAGTATTTCGGCTAGCGGGATAACCACAGATACGCAGTATTTT	CASSISASGITTDTQYF
NA	TRBV19	TRBJ2-7	NA	TGTGCCAGTAGCACGACAGGAAGGGGCTCCTACGAGCAGTACTTC	CASSTTGRGSYEQYF
NA	TRBV6-5	TRBJ2-7	TRBD2	TGTGCCAGCAGTTCGAGCGGGGGGGCGGACGAGCAGTACTTC	CASSSSGGADEQYF
NA	TRBV9	TRBJ2-2	NA	TGTGCCAGCAGCGTAGGATCCACCAGCACCGGGGAGCTGTTTTTT	CASSVGSTSTGELFF
NA	TRBV6-5	TRBJ2-3	NA	TGTGCCAGCAGTTACAGGAGGACCCCGGTTCCAGATACGCAGTATTTT	CASSYRRTPVPDTQYF
once	TRBV25-1	TRBJ2-3	TRBD1	TGTGCCAGCAGGGAGACAGGGGGAAACACAGATACGCAGTATTTT	CASRETGGNTDTQYF
NA	TRBV7-2	TRBJ2-7	NA	TGTGCCAGCAGCTTAAACACGGGAAGGCAGTACTTC	CASSLNTGRQYF
NA	TRBV5-1	TRBJ2-2	TRBD2	TGCGCCAGCAGCTTGGCCGGTGGTAGCGGGGAAACCGGGGAGCTGTTTTTT	CASSLAGGSGETGELFF
NA	TRBV4-1	TRBJ1-2	NA	TGCGCCAGCAGCCAAGCCTCACAGTTCTATGGCTACACCTTC	CASSQASQFYGYTF
once	TRBV6-4	TRBJ2-6	TRBD2	TGTGCCAGCAGTGACGGGACTAGCGGGCCGTCTGGGGCCAACGTCCTGACTTTC	CASSDGTSGPSGANVLTF
once	TRBV9	TRBJ1-3	NA	TGTGCCAGCAGCGTAGTACCGGGAGGGGGAAACACCATATATTTT	CASSVVPGGGNTIYF
NA	TRBV6-1	TRBJ2-5	NA	TGTGCCAGCAGTGAAACCCAACTAACGCAAGAGACCCAGTACTTC	CASSETQLTQETQYF
once	TRBV11-3	TRBJ2-7	NA	TGTGCCAGCAGCCAATACGGGGGTGGATCCTACGAGCAGTACTTC	CASSQYGGGSYEQYF
NA	TRBV7-8	TRBJ2-5	TRBD2	TGTGCCAGCAGCGCCGGGGGGGGCCAAGAGACCCAGTACTTC	CASSAGGGQETQYF
NA	TRBV7-2	TRBJ1-5	NA	TGTGCCAGCAGCCCAGACAGAAATCAGCCCCAGCATTTT	CASSPDRNQPQHF
NA	TRBV6-5	TRBJ1-1	NA	TGTGCCAGCAGTTACGAATCTTTAGTTCCTGAAGCTTTCTTT	CASSYESLVPEAFF
NA	TRBV6-1	TRBJ2-7	NA	TGTGCCAGCAGTGAAGAGAGGGTCTCCTACGAGCAGTACTTC	CASSEERVSYEQYF
NA	TRBV7-9	TRBJ1-5	TRBD1	TGTGCCAGCAGCTTAGCAGGGGACAGTAATCAGCCCCAGCATTTT	CASSLAGDSNQPQHF
NA	TRBV12-3/TRBV12-4	TRBJ1-2	NA	TGTGCCAGCAGCCCTCAACTACTCTATGGCTACACCTTC	CASSPQLLYGYTF
NA	TRBV7-9	TRBJ1-4	NA	TGTGCCAGCAGCTTAGTTAGTGCCGGGACAATCGGTGAAAAACTGTTTTTT	CASSLVSAGTIGEKLFF
NA	TRBV19	TRBJ2-1	TRBD1	TGTGCCAGTAGTAGCCCGACAGGGTATGGGAGTAATGAGCAGTTCTTC	CASSSPTGYGSNEQFF